This TCR beta chain originates from a study of blood T cells in healthy people across ages (dated by TCRdb to between 2015 and 2016). Context from the whole study: In model experiments, template switching captured about one uniquely barcoded TCR beta cDNA molecule for every two T cells. Using deep sequencing normalized with unique cDNA molecular identifiers, the study measured how TCR beta repertoire diversity changes with age. Four age groups were formed from the donors: young (average around 15 years), middle-aged (approximately 41), aged (62) and long-lived (82). Donors of different ages were randomly distributed across sequencing lanes to avoid experimental bias. Using the same blood draw, the study looked at two additional independent replicas of 1 million unique cDNA reads for two donors, one aged 18 to 30 and the other aged 80 or older. The full study reports these points: As age increased, observed TCR beta diversity per million T cells dropped in a roughly linear way, and a significant reduction was already evident by age around 41. Compared with the aged group, the long-lived group had more naive CD4+ T cells, fewer expanded clones and increased TCR diversity, a pattern suggesting age selection. Donor CMV infection status was unknown, potentially confounding age-related changes in expanded clonotypes. Bulk unsorted PBMC profiling prevented conclusive comparison of naive and antigen-experienced compartments. Total diversity estimates from one million sequenced T cells were considered lower bounds and underestimates. The percentage of naive T cells measured by flow cytometry correlated strongly with observed TCR beta diversity.

Receptor amplification or capture employed 5' RACE. Instrument used: Illumina HiSeq 2500. The second PCR ran for roughly 7 to 11 cycles and used a J-beta primer mix along with a sample-barcoded 5' primer. A unique molecular identifier was introduced onto each TCR beta cDNA molecule by a template-switch 5' adaptor carrying 12 random nucleotides. Each sample yielded at least 3 million CDR3-containing paired-end reads. All of the RNA was converted into first-strand cDNA using the Mint cDNA synthesis kit, with a TRBC-specific oligonucleotide serving as the primer. Following uracil-DNA glycosylase treatment, a first 18-cycle PCR with universal primers M1SS and BC2_uni_R was performed on all cDNA. The original pipeline was this. Each sample was normalized by randomly selecting 1 million high-quality reads, each carrying a distinct molecular identifier. Reads with shared molecular identifiers were discarded instead of being binned into consensus sequences. MiTCR, set to a Q25 quality threshold and the strictest error-elimination algorithm, was used for CDR3 identification, clonotype clustering and error correction. A nonparametric unseen species model with Euler transformation was used to estimate a lower bound on total TCR beta diversity. TCRdb applied fastp at Q25 and MiXCR to the public reads, then kept only in-frame beta chains. All rows with the same CDR3 protein become a single entry with the most common DNA and genes. The V and J calls reflect TCRdb's pipeline rather than the authors' work. The sample has hundreds of thousands of distinct CDR3 sequences on record, under 55% of them singletons. The ten largest clones represent 20% to 25% of the sample.

The 40 or so donors, aged about 6 to 95 years, were systemically healthy Caucasian individuals from Russia. Each donor gave about 10 milliliters of peripheral blood, drawn into EDTA-treated Vacutainer tubes. Ficoll-Paque density-gradient centrifugation was used to isolate PBMCs, with at least 6 million obtained per sample. Trizol reagent was used to extract total RNA from PBMCs, with at least 5.5 micrograms per sample. Naive CD45RAhigh/CD27high T cell percentages were measured by flow cytometry on a PBMC aliquot from every donor. The CDR3 measures 16 amino acids from cysteine to phenylalanine. The read is trimmed to its CDR3 DNA, 48 bases read in frame from base 1. Taken from the germline V gene, the CDR1 and CDR2 loops are SGHDN and FVKESK. To note about this clonotype: The specificity of this receptor is unknown. Per-nucleotide qualities are absent, and no much larger clonotype sits a single base away.

This chain joins TRBV14 to TRBJ2-5, and 13 bases in between align with TRBD2. The tail of the sequence fits TRBJ2-7 better, so the J call may be wrong. The clonotype originates from a man aged 80 or over in good health. The material sequenced was blood. For the CDR3, the sequence is CASSHGLAGVTYEQYF. The DNA sequence is given as TGTGCCAGCAGCCACGGACTAGCGGGAGTTACGTACGAGCAGTACTTC.